The entry that follows covers one T cell receptor beta chain sequence. Its antigen is currently unknown. Germline CDR1 SGDLS, CDR2 YYNGEE. Losses at the gene ends were 2 bases for V and 3 bases for J; bases not matched to a gene: 10. The CDR3 extends over 16 amino acids. These data belong to a study of cytomegalovirus exposure and HLA in healthy donors. Findings and limits, study-wide: The authors reported that TCR beta sequences could predict HLA-A and HLA-B alleles. These predictions were accurate for most subjects in the first cohort.

The study ran its PCR with 60 Vbeta and 13 Jbeta primers. Some clones are missing from TCRdb's copy, which holds only in-frame ones; the method was immunoSEQ multiplex PCR. The sample consists of about 230,000 clones, more than 70% of them appearing once. The sample was PBMCs. This sequence originates from a boy aged 10-17 years in good health and CMV-seronegative. The V call is TRBV9, the J call TRBJ2-7; 8 nucleotides align to TRBD2. The DNA for the CDR3 is TGTGCCAGCAGCGTGACTGAGCGGGAGTCCCTCTACGAGCAGTACTTC. This encodes CASSVTERESLYEQYF. The entire variable domain, with the rest obtained from reference TRBV9 and TRBJ2-7, is as follows: DSGVTQTPKHLITATGQRVTLRCSPRSGDLSVYWYQQSLDQGLQFLIQYYNGEERAKGNILERFSAQQFPDLHSELNLSSLELGDSALYFCASSVTERESLYEQYFGPGTRLTVT.